This record concerns one T cell receptor beta chain sequence. This specimen comes from a study of shared clonotypes between healthy human individuals. Original handling: Sequence data from immunoSEQ were junction-only and lacked quality scores; consequently, filtering differed. Libraries were prepared by immunoSEQ multiplex PCR; TCRdb keeps only in-frame clonotypes and omits some of them. V and J calls and clone size are as listed in that table; D and trimming were resolved from the DNA. The sample gives some 500,000 clones, 90% to 96% of which show up once; under 0.065% is in the top ten. With 2 bases removed from V and 3 bases from J, the gap between germline ends came to 16 bases. The CDR3 consists of 16 residues. CDR1 SNHLY and CDR2 FYNNEI come from the germline V gene. CD45RA+ naive and CD45RA-negative memory subsets were separated from CD4+ cells.

The receptor was isolated from a woman under 40 in good health. Sequencing was performed on naive CD4+ T cells sorted from blood. Subset meaning: CD45RA+ positively selected. This chain joins TRBV2 and TRBJ1-1; D possibly corresponds to TRBD1 (6 bases). DNA of the CDR3: TGTGCCAGCAGTGAAACACAACAGGGTTTATACACTGAAGCTTTCTTT. Translating it yields CASSETQQGLYTEAFF.